What follows are 15 T cell receptor beta chains derived from one specimen sequenced in a study of cytomegalovirus exposure and HLA in healthy donors. The PCR had 60 Vbeta and 13 Jbeta primers. Repertoires were generated with immunoSEQ multiplex PCR, while TCRdb's copy carries only in-frame clones and drops some. The sample shows around 94,000 clones, roughly 80% of them seen only once. Sequencing was carried out using PBMCs. These receptors originate from a man in his forties or fifties in good health and CMV-seronegative.

The CDR3 coding sequence is TGTGCCAGCAGCTTAGCGGAGTCGCGCTATGGCTACACCTTC. The encoded protein is CASSLAESRYGYTF. This sequence joins TRBV11-1 and TRBJ1-2; D gene unclear. The germline V and J ends were trimmed by 0 bases and 4 bases, with 9 bases remaining between them. Germline values: CDR1 SGHAT, CDR2 FQDESV (reference sequence). CDR3 length: 14 residues.

The chain combines TRBV7-8 with TRBJ2-3, with TRBD2 identical over 7 bases. The V gene's germline CDR1 is SGHVS and CDR2 FQNEAQ. The junction had 5 bases not matched to a gene; V was cut back by 2 bases and J by 6 bases. This CDR3 is built from 14 residues. CDR3 sequence reads: CASSLRRGSDTQYF. DNA for the CDR3: TGTGCCAGCAGCTTACGGCGGGGGTCGGATACGCAGTATTTT.

The rearrangement uses TRBV6-6 and TRBJ2-7, with D tentatively TRBD1 (6 bases). The germline gives CDR1 MNHNY, CDR2 SVGAGI (reference sequence). Trimming removed 7 bases at V and 1 base at J, with 8 bases between. CDR3 length: 12 amino acids. The CDR3 nucleotides are TGTGCCAGCATGCAGGGGTCCTACGAGCAGTACTTC. Translation: CASMQGSYEQYF.

The rearrangement links TRBV6-5 to TRBJ2-1; 9 bases match TRBD2. Germline assignment: CDR1 MNHEY and CDR2 SVGAGI. The length of the CDR3 is 14 residues. The ends lost 4 bases at V and 5 bases at J; junction bases unmatched: 3. The CDR3 region is CASSWQRGDNEQFF. Here the CDR3 DNA reads TGTGCCAGCAGTTGGCAGCGGGGGGACAATGAGCAGTTCTTC.

In DNA, the CDR3 is TGTGCCAGCAGCTTTACTAGTATCCGGTACGAGCAGTACTTC. Protein: CASSFTSIRYEQYF. The rearrangement uses TRBV6-5 and TRBJ2-7; D might be TRBD2 (5 bases). Trimming cost V 6 bases and J 4 bases, with 16 bases left between them. Germline V gene data show CDR1 as MNHEY and CDR2 as SVGAGI. The CDR3 runs 14 residues.

V gene TRBV6-1 combines with J gene TRBJ2-7; 12 bases are shared with TRBD1. Germline V lookup: CDR1 MNHNS, CDR2 SASEGT. V trimming: 8 bases; J trimming: 6 bases; junction bases outside the gene matches: 11. The CDR3 contains 15 residues. As DNA, the CDR3 is TGTGCCAGCTACGCGGGGACAGGGGGCGTGGGCGAGCAGTACTTC. Amino acids: CASYAGTGGVGEQYF.

Only one count was recorded for this clone. This sequence joins TRBV10-3 and TRBJ2-2; 13 bases align to TRBD2. CDR3 length equals 16 residues. Germline CDR1 ENHRY, CDR2 SYGVKD. V was clipped by 6 bases and J by 6 bases; unmatched bases: 7. CDR3 coding DNA: TGTGCCATCAGCAGCCGTGGGACTAGCGGGGCCGGGGAGCTGTTTTTT. Translating it yields CAISSRGTSGAGELFF.

This sequence joins TRBV27 and TRBJ1-4; TRBD1 is a possible D gene (6 bases). The CDR3 is 15 amino acids. Deletions cut 5 bases from V and 4 bases from J, with 14 bases between. Germline V gene data show CDR1 as MNHEY and CDR2 as SMNVEV (reference sequence). The CDR3 here is CASSLNRVGNEKLFF. CDR3 bases: TGTGCCAGCAGTCTAAACAGGGTCGGTAATGAAAAACTGTTTTTT.

The chain has TRBV10-3 and TRBJ2-2; 7 bases line up with TRBD2. Germline V gene sequence: CDR1 ENHRY, CDR2 SYGVKD. This CDR3 has 12 residues. Germline trimming cut 7 bases from V and 5 bases from J; bases unmatched to any gene: 1. The CDR3 DNA reads TGTGCCATCACCGGGGGGACCGGGGAGCTGTTTTTT. Encoded protein: CAITGGTGELFF.

V gene TRBV5-4 combines with J gene TRBJ2-7; 7 positions agree with TRBD1. Germline trimming cut 3 bases from V and 6 bases from J; bases unmatched to any gene: 12. The CDR3 sequence is 15 residues long. Per germline, CDR1 SGHNT and CDR2 YYREEE (reference sequence). DNA for the CDR3: TGTGCCAGCAGCTCTCGGACAGGTCGCATGGGCGAGCAGTACTTC. Translating it yields CASSSRTGRMGEQYF.

V and J are TRBV11-2 and TRBJ1-2, with 10 bases lining up with TRBD1. V was clipped by 6 bases and J by 7 bases; unmatched bases: 8. This CDR3 contains 14 residues. Germline CDR1 reads SGHAT; CDR2 reads FQNNGV. CDR3 in DNA: TGTGCCAGCAGATCGACAGGGGGCCTAATTGGCTACACCTTC. Amino acid sequence: CASRSTGGLIGYTF.

The chain has TRBV7-9 and TRBJ1-5, with 8 positions matching TRBD1. The length of the CDR3 is 13 residues. Per germline, CDR1 SEHNR and CDR2 FQNEAQ (reference sequence). With V trimmed by 4 bases and J by 5 bases, 1 base remained unmatched. The CDR3, as DNA: TGTGCCAGCAGCTCACAGGGGGATCAGCCCCAGCATTTT. Protein: CASSSQGDQPQHF. Using reference TRBV7-9 and TRBJ1-5 for the parts outside the CDR3, the full variable domain is DTGVSQNPRHKITKRGQNVTFRCDPISEHNRLYWYRQTLGQGPEFLTYFQNEAQLEKSRLLSDRFSAERPKGSFSTLEIQRTEQGDSAMYLCASSSQGDQPQHFGDGTRLSIL.

The V gene is TRBV4-1, the J gene TRBJ1-5, with no clear D. The CDR3 totals 13 residues. Per germline, CDR1 MGHRA and CDR2 YSYEKL. Trimming took off 4 bases at V and 2 bases at J, with 6 bases between the two ends. Written as DNA, the CDR3 is TGCGCCAGCAGCCGTCGGGGCAATCAGCCCCAGCATTTT. The encoded protein is CASSRRGNQPQHF.

The chain combines TRBV6-5 with TRBJ1-2, with 10 positions matching TRBD1. Trimming at V came to 6 bases and at J to 8 bases, leaving 9 bases not matched to a gene. This CDR3 has 14 amino acids. From germline, CDR1 is MNHEY and CDR2 SVGAGI. CDR3 sequence: CASRSGTGDEGYTF. The CDR3 DNA follows: TGTGCCAGCAGGTCCGGGACAGGGGATGAGGGCTACACCTTC.

J is TRBJ2-1 and V is TRBV7-2; 10 positions agree with TRBD2. The germline CDR1 and CDR2 sequences are SGHTA and FQGNSA. This CDR3 contains 13 residues. Germline trimming cut 5 bases from V and 14 bases from J; bases unmatched to any gene: 9. This chain's CDR3 is CASSPGTSGEKFF. CDR3 DNA: TGTGCCAGCAGCCCTGGTACTAGCGGGGAGAAGTTCTTC.